This record concerns one T cell receptor (beta chain) sequence. Its antigen is as yet unknown. The data stem from a study of shared clonotypes between healthy human individuals. Study-level points and caveats: Large depth notwithstanding, sorted-subset sequencing proved incomplete by rarefaction.

This CDR3 region has 14 residues. Germline V lookup: CDR1 SGHVS, CDR2 FQNEAQ. Deletions cut 1 base from V and 2 bases from J, with 8 bases between. Measured with immunoSEQ multiplex PCR; TCRdb has only the in-frame clones, and not every one. The data hold around 600,000 clones, with approximately 95% observed a single time. Naive CD8 cells were CD45RO-negative, positively selected for CCR7, excluding terminally differentiated effector memory CD45RA+ cells. The specimen sequenced was naive CD8+ T cells sorted from blood. The clonotype was recovered from a woman aged 25-40 years in good health. The gene calls are TRBV7-8 and TRBJ1-2; D unresolved. The CDR3 sequence is CASSLESGNYGYTF. CDR3 bases: TGTGCCAGCAGCTTAGAGTCCGGGAACTATGGCTACACCTTC.